These 13 T cell receptor beta chains originate from one sample sequenced in a study of T cells in Graves' hyperthyroidism and ophthalmopathy. Amplified TCR beta CDR3 regions came from RNA transcripts. TCR CDR3 underwent first-round RT-PCR with the HTBI primer set. TCRdb reprocessed the multiplex PCR reads via MiXCR and lists one record per CDR3 protein. The repertoire holds 750,000 to 950,000 distinct CDR3 sequences, with around 38% as singletons. The sample was blood. These receptors all come from a man aged 18-30 years with Graves' hyperthyroidism.

The table lists this clonotype with a few counts. V and J are TRBV6-5 and TRBJ2-7, with D maybe TRBD2 (6 bases). Germline values: CDR1 MNHEY, CDR2 SVGAGI. The CDR3 is 14 residues long. Trimming took off 5 bases at V and 2 bases at J, with 13 bases between the two ends. The CDR3 sequence is CASSERTSPYEQYF. Here the CDR3 DNA reads TGTGCCAGCAGTGAACGAACTAGCCCCTACGAGCAGTACTTC.

This clonotype was counted between two and nine times. This chain connects TRBV20-1 to TRBJ2-5; D uncertain. The CDR3 covers 15 residues. V lost 5 bases and J lost 5, with 21 bases in between. Per the germline V gene, CDR1 is DFQATT and CDR2 is SNEGSKA (reference sequence). CDR3 residues: CSASLDPRIVETQYF. In DNA form, the CDR3 reads TGCAGTGCTTCGTTAGACCCGCGCATCGTCGAGACCCAGTACTTC.

This chain connects TRBV12-3 or TRBV12-4 to TRBJ2-7; D perhaps matches TRBD1 (6 bases). V gave up 6 bases and J gave up 0 bases, with 12 bases separating them. The CDR3 runs 14 residues. CDR3 DNA: TGTGCCAGCAGCACAGGGAGAAGCTCCTACGAGCAGTACTTC. It encodes CASSTGRSSYEQYF.

This clonotype appeared many times. This sequence joins TRBV7-9 and TRBJ2-5; D gene ambiguous. The germline V gene has CDR1 SEHNR and CDR2 FQNEAQ (reference sequence). V was shortened by 3 bases and J by 5 bases, with 7 bases between the two germline ends. This CDR3 is built from 12 residues. CDR3 amino acids: CASSFIGETQYF. Written as DNA, the CDR3 is TGTGCCAGCAGCTTTATTGGGGAGACCCAGTACTTC. The full variable domain, its missing parts supplied by reference TRBV7-9 and TRBJ2-5, is DTGVSQNPRHKITKRGQNVTFRCDPISEHNRLYWYRQTLGQGPEFLTYFQNEAQLEKSRLLSDRFSAERPKGSFSTLEIQRTEQGDSAMYLCASSFIGETQYFGPGTRLLVL.

J is TRBJ2-2 and V is TRBV6-5, with 7 bases matching TRBD1. The V gene end was trimmed by 6 bases and the J gene end by 5 bases; junction bases not matched to a gene: 9. CDR3 length equals 15 residues. From germline, CDR1 is MNHEY and CDR2 SVGAGI. CDR3 residues: CASSYQTRGTGELFF. For the CDR3, the DNA is TGTGCCAGCAGCTACCAGACCAGGGGGACCGGGGAGCTGTTTTTT.

The chain links TRBV7-9 to TRBJ1-4; no clear D. V lost 3 bases, J lost 5 bases, and 10 bases lay in between. Germline CDR1 SEHNR, CDR2 FQNEAQ (reference sequence). The CDR3 has 14 amino acids. The CDR3 region has the DNA TGTGCCAGCAGCTTGGACGGTCGCAATGAAAAACTGTTTTTT. Translated: CASSLDGRNEKLFF.

This clonotype was counted many times. The chain combines TRBV7-9 with TRBJ2-7; 13 bases match TRBD2. This CDR3 contains 15 residues. In germline, CDR1 is SEHNR, CDR2 FQNEAQ (reference sequence). V trimming: 7 bases; J trimming: 2 bases; junction bases outside the gene matches: 5. For the CDR3, the DNA is TGTGCCAGCACCCCGGGACTAGCGGGGCCCTACGAGCAGTACTTC. Protein product: CASTPGLAGPYEQYF.

This clonotype came up a few times. This chain joins TRBV14 and TRBJ2-7; a possible D gene is TRBD1 (6 bases). CDR3 length equals 14 residues. The V and J ends lost 3 bases and 2 bases respectively, with 11 bases between them. CDR1 is SGHDN, CDR2 FVKESK, per germline. The CDR3 protein is CASSHRDTAYEQYF. The CDR3 coding sequence is TGTGCCAGCAGCCACCGGGACACGGCCTACGAGCAGTACTTC.

Comments on this clonotype: Given a much more abundant clone one base away, this may be a read error. The rearrangement joins TRBV29-1 to TRBJ1-4, with 7 bases matching TRBD1. Germline CDR1 and CDR2: SQVTM and ANQGSEA. After removal of 4 bases from V and 5 bases from J, the junction contained 7 bases not matched to a gene. CDR3 length equals 14 residues. CDR3 residues: CSVGVGQANEKLFF. In DNA form, the CDR3 reads TGCAGCGTTGGGGTAGGACAGGCAAATGAAAAACTGTTTTTT.

The chain carries TRBV7-9 and TRBJ2-7; weak D call: TRBD1 (6 bases). CDR1 is SEHNR, CDR2 FQNEAQ, per germline (reference sequence). This CDR3 region has 15 residues. V dropped 2 bases and J dropped 5 bases, with 16 bases sitting between them. The CDR3, as DNA: TGTGCCAGCAGCTTATTACAGGGAGTAGACAACGAGCAGTACTTC. It codes for CASSLLQGVDNEQYF.

This clonotype has more than one count but fewer than ten. V and J are TRBV5-4 and TRBJ2-7; 7 bases line up with TRBD2. In germline, CDR1 is SGHNT, CDR2 YYREEE (reference sequence). This CDR3 has 15 amino acids. Trimming took 3 bases from V and 4 from J; bases not matched to a gene: 10. The CDR3 loop reads CASSSQTSAPYEQYF. The DNA for the CDR3 is TGTGCCAGCAGCTCACAAACTAGCGCGCCGTACGAGCAGTACTTC.

This clonotype has more than one count but fewer than ten. CDR3 bases: TGCAGTGCTTTCACTCCGGACAGGGGGCCGAACACTGAAGCTTTCTTT. It is translated as CSAFTPDRGPNTEAFF. This chain joins TRBV20-1 and TRBJ1-1; 11 bases are a match to TRBD1. The CDR3 spans 16 residues. Germline assignment: CDR1 DFQATT and CDR2 SNEGSKA (reference sequence). The J segment lost 1 base and the V segment lost 5 bases, leaving 9 bases of the junction unmatched.

This clonotype came up many times. The genes are TRBV6-5 and TRBJ1-6; D possibly corresponds to TRBD1 (5 bases). Germline V gives CDR1 MNHEY, CDR2 SVGAGI. V lost 2 bases and J lost 7, with 9 bases in between. CDR3 size: 14 residues. In DNA, the CDR3 is TGTGCCAGCAGTTACGAGGGGACGAATTCACCCCTCCACTTT. Its translation is CASSYEGTNSPLHF.